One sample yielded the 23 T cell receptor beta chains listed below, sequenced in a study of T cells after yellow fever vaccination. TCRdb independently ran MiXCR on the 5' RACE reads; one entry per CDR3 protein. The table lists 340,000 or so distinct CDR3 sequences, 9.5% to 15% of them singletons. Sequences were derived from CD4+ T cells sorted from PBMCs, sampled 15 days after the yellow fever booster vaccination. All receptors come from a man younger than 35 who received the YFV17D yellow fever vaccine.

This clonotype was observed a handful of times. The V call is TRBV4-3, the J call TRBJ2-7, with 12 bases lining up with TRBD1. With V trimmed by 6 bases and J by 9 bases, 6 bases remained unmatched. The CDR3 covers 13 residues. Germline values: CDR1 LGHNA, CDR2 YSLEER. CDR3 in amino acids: CASSRDRGQVQYF. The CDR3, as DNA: TGCGCCAGCAGTCGGGACAGGGGGCAGGTGCAGTACTTC.

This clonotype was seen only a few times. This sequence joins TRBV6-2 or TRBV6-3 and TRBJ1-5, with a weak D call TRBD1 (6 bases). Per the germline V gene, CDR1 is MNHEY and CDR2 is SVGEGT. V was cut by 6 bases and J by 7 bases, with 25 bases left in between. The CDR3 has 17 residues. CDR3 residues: CASSPPSGTQRGQPQHF. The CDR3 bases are TGTGCCAGCAGCCCTCCCTCCGGGACACAGAGGGGACAGCCCCAGCATTTT.

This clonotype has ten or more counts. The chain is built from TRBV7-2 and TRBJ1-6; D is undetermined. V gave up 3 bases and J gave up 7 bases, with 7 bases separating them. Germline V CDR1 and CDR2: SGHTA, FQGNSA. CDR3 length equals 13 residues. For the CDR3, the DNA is TGTGCCAGCAGCTTCGGACCAAATTCACCCCTCCACTTT. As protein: CASSFGPNSPLHF.

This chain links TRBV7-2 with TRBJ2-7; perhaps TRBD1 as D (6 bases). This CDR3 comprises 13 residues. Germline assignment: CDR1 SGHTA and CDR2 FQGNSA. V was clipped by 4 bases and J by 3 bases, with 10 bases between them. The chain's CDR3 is CASSSDRNYEQYV. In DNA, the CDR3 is TGTGCCAGCAGCTCCGACAGGAACTACGAGCAGTACGTC.

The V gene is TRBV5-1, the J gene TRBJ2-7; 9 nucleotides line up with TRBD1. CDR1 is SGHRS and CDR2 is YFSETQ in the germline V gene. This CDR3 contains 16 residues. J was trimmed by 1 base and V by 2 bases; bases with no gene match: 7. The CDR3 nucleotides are TGCGCCAGCAGCTTTAGGGGACAGGGAAAGTCCTACGAGCAGTACTTC. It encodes CASSFRGQGKSYEQYF.

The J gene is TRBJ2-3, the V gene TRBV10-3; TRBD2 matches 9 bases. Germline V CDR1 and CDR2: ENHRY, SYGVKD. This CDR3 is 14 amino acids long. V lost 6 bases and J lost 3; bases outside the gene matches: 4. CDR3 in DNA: TGTGCCATCAGACCGGGACTAGCAACAGATACGCAGTATTTT. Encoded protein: CAIRPGLATDTQYF.

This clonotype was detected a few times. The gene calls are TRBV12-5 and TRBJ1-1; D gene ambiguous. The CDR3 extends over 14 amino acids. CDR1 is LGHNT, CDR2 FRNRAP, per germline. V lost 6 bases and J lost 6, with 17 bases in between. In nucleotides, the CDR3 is TGTGCTAGTGGCTCTGCGGTAGGGAGGGCTGAAGCTTTCTTT. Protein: CASGSAVGRAEAFF.

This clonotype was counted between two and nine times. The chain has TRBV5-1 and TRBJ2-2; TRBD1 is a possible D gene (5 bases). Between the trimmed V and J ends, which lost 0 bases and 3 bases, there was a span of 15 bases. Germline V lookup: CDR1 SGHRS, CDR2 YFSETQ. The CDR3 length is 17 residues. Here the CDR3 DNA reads TGCGCCAGCAGCTTGGAATTCCTGGCAGGGCACACCGGGGAGCTGTTTTTT. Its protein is CASSLEFLAGHTGELFF.

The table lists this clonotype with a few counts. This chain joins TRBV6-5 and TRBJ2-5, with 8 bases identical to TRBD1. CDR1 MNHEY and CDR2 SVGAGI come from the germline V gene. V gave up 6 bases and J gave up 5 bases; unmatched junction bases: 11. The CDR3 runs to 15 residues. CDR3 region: CASRRQGSPPETQYF. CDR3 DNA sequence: TGTGCCAGCAGGAGACAGGGGTCACCGCCGGAGACCCAGTACTTC.

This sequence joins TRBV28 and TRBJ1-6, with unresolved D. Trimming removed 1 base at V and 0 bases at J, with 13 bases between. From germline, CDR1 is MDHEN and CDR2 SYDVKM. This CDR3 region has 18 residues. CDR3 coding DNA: TGTGCCAGCAGTTTATCCCTCCTCTTCAGCTCCTATAATTCACCCCTCCACTTT. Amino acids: CASSLSLLFSSYNSPLHF.

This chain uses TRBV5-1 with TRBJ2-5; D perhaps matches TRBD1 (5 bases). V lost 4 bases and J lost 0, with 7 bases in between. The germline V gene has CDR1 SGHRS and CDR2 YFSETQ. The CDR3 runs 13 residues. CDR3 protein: CASSKDNQETQYF. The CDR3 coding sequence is TGCGCCAGCAGCAAGGACAACCAAGAGACCCAGTACTTC.

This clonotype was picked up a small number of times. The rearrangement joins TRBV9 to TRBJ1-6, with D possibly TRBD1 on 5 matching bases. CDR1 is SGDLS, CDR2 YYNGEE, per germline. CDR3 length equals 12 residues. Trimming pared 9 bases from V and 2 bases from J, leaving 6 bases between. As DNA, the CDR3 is TGTGCCACAGGGACCTATAATTCACCCCTCCACTTT. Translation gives CATGTYNSPLHF.

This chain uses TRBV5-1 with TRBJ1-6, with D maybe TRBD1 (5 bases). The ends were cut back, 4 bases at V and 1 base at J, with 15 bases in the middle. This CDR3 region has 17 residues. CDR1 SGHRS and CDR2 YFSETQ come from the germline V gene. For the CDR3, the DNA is TGCGCCAGCAGCGCGAACAGGTTTGGGTCCTATAATTCACCCCTCCACTTT. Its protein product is CASSANRFGSYNSPLHF. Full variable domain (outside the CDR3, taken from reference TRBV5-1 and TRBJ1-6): KAGVTQTPRYLIKTRGQQVTLSCSPISGHRSVSWYQQTPGQGLQFLFEYFSETQRNKGNFPGRFSGRQFSNSRSEMNVSTLELGDSALYLCASSANRFGSYNSPLHFGNGTRLTVT.

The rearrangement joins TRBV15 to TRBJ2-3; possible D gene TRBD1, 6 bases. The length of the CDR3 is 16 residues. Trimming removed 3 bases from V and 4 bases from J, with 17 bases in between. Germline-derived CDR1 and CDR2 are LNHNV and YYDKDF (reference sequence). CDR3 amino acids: CATSRGLGQLADTQYF. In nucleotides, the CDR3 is TGTGCCACCAGCAGGGGGTTAGGACAGCTGGCAGATACGCAGTATTTT. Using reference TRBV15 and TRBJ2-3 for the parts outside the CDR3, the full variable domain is DAMVIQNPRYQVTQFGKPVTLSCSQTLNHNVMYWYQQKSSQAPKLLFHYYDKDFNNEADTPDNFQSRRPNTSFCFLDIRSPGLGDTAMYLCATSRGLGQLADTQYFGPGTRLTVL.

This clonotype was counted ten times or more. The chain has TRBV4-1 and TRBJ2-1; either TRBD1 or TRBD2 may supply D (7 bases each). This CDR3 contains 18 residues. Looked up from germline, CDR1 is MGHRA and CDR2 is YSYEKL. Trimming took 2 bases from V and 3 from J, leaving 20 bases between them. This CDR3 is CASSQPFRGGQNYNEQFF. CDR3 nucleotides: TGCGCCAGCAGCCAACCCTTCCGCGGGGGACAGAACTACAATGAGCAGTTCTTC.

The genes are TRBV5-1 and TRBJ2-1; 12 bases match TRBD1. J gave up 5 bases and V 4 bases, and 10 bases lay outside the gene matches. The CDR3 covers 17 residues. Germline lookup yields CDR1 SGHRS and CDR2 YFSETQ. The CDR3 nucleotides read TGCGCCAGCAGCGTGGGACAGGGGGCCCGGATCGACAATGAGCAGTTCTTC. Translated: CASSVGQGARIDNEQFF.

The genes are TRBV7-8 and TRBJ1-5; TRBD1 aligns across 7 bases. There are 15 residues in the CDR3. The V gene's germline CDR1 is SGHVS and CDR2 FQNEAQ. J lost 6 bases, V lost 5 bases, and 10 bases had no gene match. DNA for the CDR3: TGTGCCAGCAGCACAAGGACAGGCAGAGGTCAGCCCCAGCATTTT. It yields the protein CASSTRTGRGQPQHF.

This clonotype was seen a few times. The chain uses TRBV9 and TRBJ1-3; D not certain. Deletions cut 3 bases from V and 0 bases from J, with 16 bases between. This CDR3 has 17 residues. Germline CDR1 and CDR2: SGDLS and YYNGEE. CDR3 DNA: TGTGCCAGCAGCGCGGCCGGAAGTTTCGGCTCTGGAAACACCATATATTTT. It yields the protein CASSAAGSFGSGNTIYF.

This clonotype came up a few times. The CDR3 reads CASSYTGAREAFF. CDR3 bases: TGTGCCAGCAGTTACACAGGGGCCCGTGAGGCTTTCTTT. This chain links TRBV6-5 with TRBJ1-1, with 7 bases fitting TRBD1. The CDR3 has 13 amino acids. Germline V gene data show CDR1 as MNHEY and CDR2 as SVGAGI. Trimming took 2 bases from V and 11 from J; bases not matched to a gene: 8.

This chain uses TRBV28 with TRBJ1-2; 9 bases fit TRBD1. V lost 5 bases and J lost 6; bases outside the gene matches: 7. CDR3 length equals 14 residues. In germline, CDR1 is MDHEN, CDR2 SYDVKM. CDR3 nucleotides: TGTGCCAGCAGTCCCCGGGACAGGGCCCATGGCTACACCTTC. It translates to CASSPRDRAHGYTF.

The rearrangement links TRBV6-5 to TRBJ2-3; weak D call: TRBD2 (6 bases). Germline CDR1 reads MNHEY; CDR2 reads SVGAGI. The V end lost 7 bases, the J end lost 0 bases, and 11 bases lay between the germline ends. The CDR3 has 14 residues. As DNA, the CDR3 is TGTGCCAGCATGTCGGGGGTGAGCACAGATACGCAGTATTTT. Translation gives CASMSGVSTDTQYF.

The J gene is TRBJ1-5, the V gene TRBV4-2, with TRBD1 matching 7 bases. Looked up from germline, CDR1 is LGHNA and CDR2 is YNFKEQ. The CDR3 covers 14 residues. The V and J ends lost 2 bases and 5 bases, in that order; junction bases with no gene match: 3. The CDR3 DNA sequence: TGTGCCAGCAGCCAAAGACAGGGTGATCAGCCCCAGCATTTT. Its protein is CASSQRQGDQPQHF.

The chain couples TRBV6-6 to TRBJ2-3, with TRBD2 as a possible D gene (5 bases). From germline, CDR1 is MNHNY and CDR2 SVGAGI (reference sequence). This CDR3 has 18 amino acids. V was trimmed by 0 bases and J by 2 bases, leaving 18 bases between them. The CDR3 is CASSYSNIRGRDTDTQYF. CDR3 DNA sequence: TGTGCCAGCAGTTACTCGAATATCCGGGGTCGAGACACAGATACGCAGTATTTT.